This T cell receptor beta chain was profiled in a study of blood T cell repertoires in COVID-19. Study-level information: Samples of COVID-19 (acute and convalescent) were obtained from the United States, Italy and Spain. T cells, B-cell-depleted T cells, or PBMCs supplied cDNA or gDNA.

Patients in Seattle were enrolled during active infection, then followed longitudinally. The protocol was immunoSEQ multiplex PCR, while the TCRdb copy is restricted to in-frame clones and leaves out a portion. The sample has fewer than 100,000 clones; 75% to 85% are singletons. The CDR3 length is 16 residues. The germline V gene encodes CDR1 SGDLS and CDR2 YYNGEE. Trimming at V came to 3 bases and at J to 3 bases, leaving 9 bases not matched to a gene. This chain connects TRBV9 to TRBJ1-3, with TRBD1 identical over 7 bases. The material sequenced was peripheral blood. This TCR was recovered from a man in his fifties with COVID-19, enrolled during active disease. In DNA form, the CDR3 reads TGTGCCAGCAGCGGGGACAGCTCTCTATTTGGAAACACCATATATTTT. This codes for CASSGDSSLFGNTIYF.